These T cell receptor beta chains were read from a single sample in a study of OX40 agonist ivuxolimab in advanced cancers. TCRdb's copy holds only in-frame clones and misses some; the assay was immunoSEQ multiplex PCR. The sample carries around 110,000 clones, 90% recorded once. Here the sequenced sample was CD4+ or CD8+ T cells sorted from blood, taken in a trial of the OX40 agonist ivuxolimab. These TCRs come from an adult with an advanced solid tumor such as melanoma, head and neck, liver or kidney cancer. The CDR3 runs from the conserved cysteine through the conserved F or W. The order of the fields is J gene, clone size, D gene, V gene, CDR3 DNA, CDR3 protein. A D gene is named only where the DNA matches it firmly. Rows give clone size only sometimes, using once, few, many, or a class for an expanded clone.

j_call: TRBJ1-6
clone_size: .
d_call: TRBD1
v_call: TRBV7-2
cdr3_nt: TGTGCCAGCAGCCCCGGGGGACAGCCCGGCCCCCTCCACTTT
cdr3_aa: CASSPGGQPGPLHF

j_call: TRBJ2-3
clone_size: .
d_call: .
v_call: TRBV25-1
cdr3_nt: TGTGCCAGCAGTGCGGCTCAAACAGATACGCAGTATTTT
cdr3_aa: CASSAAQTDTQYF

j_call: TRBJ2-7
clone_size: .
d_call: TRBD2
v_call: TRBV7-9
cdr3_nt: TGTGCCAGCAGCTTGGTTCCACTAGCGGGGGGCCGCTCCTACGAGCAGTACTTC
cdr3_aa: CASSLVPLAGGRSYEQYF

j_call: TRBJ1-1
clone_size: .
d_call: .
v_call: TRBV6-5
cdr3_nt: TGTGCCAGCAGTCGCGGGGGGATTGGGGAAGCTTTCTTT
cdr3_aa: CASSRGGIGEAFF

j_call: TRBJ2-5
clone_size: .
d_call: .
v_call: TRBV7-6
cdr3_nt: TGTGCCAGCAGGAATGCAGGGTACCAAGAGACCCAGTACTTC
cdr3_aa: CASRNAGYQETQYF

j_call: TRBJ2-1
clone_size: .
d_call: TRBD1
v_call: TRBV19
cdr3_nt: TGTGCCAGTAGTATACCGGGACAGCCCTTCAGCTCCTACAATGAGCAGTTCTTC
cdr3_aa: CASSIPGQPFSSYNEQFF

j_call: TRBJ2-2
clone_size: .
d_call: .
v_call: TRBV6-5
cdr3_nt: TGTGCCAGCAGCCCGACTAACACCGGGGAGCTGTTTTTT
cdr3_aa: CASSPTNTGELFF

j_call: TRBJ2-1
clone_size: .
d_call: .
v_call: TRBV28
cdr3_nt: TGTGCCAGTCATATCTCAGGGCTCAATGAGCAGTTCTTC
cdr3_aa: CASHISGLNEQFF

j_call: TRBJ2-3
clone_size: .
d_call: .
v_call: TRBV4-3
cdr3_nt: TGCGCCAGCAGCCAAAGTTCGCCGGGGGCGAGCACAGATACGCAGTATTTT
cdr3_aa: CASSQSSPGASTDTQYF

j_call: TRBJ2-4
clone_size: .
d_call: TRBD2
v_call: TRBV7-9
cdr3_nt: TGTGCCAGCAGCCCCACTAGCGGGAGAGCCCTAGCCAAAAACATTCAGTACTTC
cdr3_aa: CASSPTSGRALAKNIQYF

j_call: TRBJ2-7
clone_size: .
d_call: .
v_call: TRBV7-2
cdr3_nt: TGTGCCAGCAGCTTAGGAGTTAGCTACGAGCAGTACTTC
cdr3_aa: CASSLGVSYEQYF

j_call: TRBJ2-5
clone_size: .
d_call: .
v_call: TRBV5-1
cdr3_nt: TGCGCCAGCAGCTTGTTAGGGATGGAGACCCAGTACTTC
cdr3_aa: CASSLLGMETQYF

j_call: TRBJ1-4
clone_size: many
d_call: .
v_call: TRBV7-9
cdr3_nt: TGTGCCAGCAGCTTTCTTGAAAAACTGTTTTTT
cdr3_aa: CASSFLEKLFF

j_call: TRBJ2-2
clone_size: once
d_call: .
v_call: TRBV27
cdr3_nt: TGTGCCAGCAGTTTATCGGTGGGGGGGCCCGGGGAGCTGTTTTTT
cdr3_aa: CASSLSVGGPGELFF

j_call: TRBJ1-5
clone_size: .
d_call: TRBD1
v_call: TRBV19
cdr3_nt: TGTGCCAGTAGTACCCGTGACAGGGGAGCGAGCAATCAGCCCCAGCATTTT
cdr3_aa: CASSTRDRGASNQPQHF

j_call: TRBJ1-4
clone_size: .
d_call: .
v_call: TRBV9
cdr3_nt: TGTGCCAGCAGCGTAGATCAGGGGAATGAAAAACTGTTTTTT
cdr3_aa: CASSVDQGNEKLFF

j_call: TRBJ2-7
clone_size: once
d_call: .
v_call: TRBV6-5
cdr3_nt: TGTGCCAGCAGCGGGACCGGGACGTACGAGCAGTACTTC
cdr3_aa: CASSGTGTYEQYF

j_call: TRBJ2-3
clone_size: .
d_call: .
v_call: TRBV11-2
cdr3_nt: TGTGCCAGCAGCTTGGGCACAGATACGCAGTATTTT
cdr3_aa: CASSLGTDTQYF

j_call: TRBJ1-4
clone_size: once
d_call: .
v_call: TRBV6-5
cdr3_nt: TGTGCCAGCAGAGCCCCCCGAGGTCCTAATGAAAAACTGTTTTTT
cdr3_aa: CASRAPRGPNEKLFF

j_call: TRBJ2-5
clone_size: few
d_call: .
v_call: TRBV4-3
cdr3_nt: TGCGCCAGCAGCCAAGGTCAGGGGTGGGAGACCCAGTACTTC
cdr3_aa: CASSQGQGWETQYF

j_call: TRBJ1-2
clone_size: few
d_call: .
v_call: TRBV6-5
cdr3_nt: TGTGCCAGCAGACTACAGGGTTTCGGCTACACCTTC
cdr3_aa: CASRLQGFGYTF

j_call: TRBJ2-7
clone_size: once
d_call: TRBD1
v_call: TRBV28
cdr3_nt: TGTGCCAGCAGTTCCGAGGGGACAGGGTCTTCCTACGAGCAGTACTTC
cdr3_aa: CASSSEGTGSSYEQYF

j_call: TRBJ1-1
clone_size: .
d_call: .
v_call: TRBV6-5
cdr3_nt: TGTGCCAGCAGTTACAGTCCAGGAAGCGGCACTGAAGCTTTCTTT
cdr3_aa: CASSYSPGSGTEAFF

j_call: TRBJ1-1
clone_size: .
d_call: .
v_call: TRBV4-1
cdr3_nt: TGCGTCAGCAGCCACGCCGACAGCCTGAACACTGAAGCTTTCTTT
cdr3_aa: CVSSHADSLNTEAFF

j_call: TRBJ2-1
clone_size: once
d_call: TRBD2
v_call: TRBV11-2
cdr3_nt: TGTGCCAGCAGCTTATCCTGGACTAGCGGGGGGCTCTACAATGAGCAGTTCTTC
cdr3_aa: CASSLSWTSGGLYNEQFF

j_call: TRBJ2-5
clone_size: .
d_call: .
v_call: TRBV28
cdr3_nt: TGTGCCAGCAGTTCCCCCGGGGATACCCAAGAGACCCAGTACTTC
cdr3_aa: CASSSPGDTQETQYF

j_call: TRBJ1-3
clone_size: once
d_call: TRBD1
v_call: TRBV10-3
cdr3_nt: TGTGCCATCAGTGAACCGGGACAGGGGACCGGAAACACCATATATTTT
cdr3_aa: CAISEPGQGTGNTIYF

j_call: TRBJ1-1
clone_size: .
d_call: TRBD1
v_call: TRBV29-1
cdr3_nt: TGCAGCGTTGAAGATCGGACAGGAAACACTGAAGCTTTCTTT
cdr3_aa: CSVEDRTGNTEAFF

j_call: TRBJ1-2
clone_size: .
d_call: .
v_call: TRBV11-2
cdr3_nt: TGTGCCAGCAGCTTAGGGACAGCGAACTATGGCTACACCTTC
cdr3_aa: CASSLGTANYGYTF

j_call: TRBJ2-3
clone_size: once
d_call: .
v_call: TRBV28
cdr3_nt: TGTGCCAGCAGAGTGGGGGTCACAGATACGCAGTATTTT
cdr3_aa: CASRVGVTDTQYF

j_call: TRBJ2-5
clone_size: .
d_call: .
v_call: TRBV7-2
cdr3_nt: TGTGCCAGCAGCTTATACGAGGGGGAGACCCAGTACTTC
cdr3_aa: CASSLYEGETQYF